Given below is one T cell receptor (beta chain) in context. Its antigen is not known. V was shortened by 6 bases and J by 6 bases, with 8 bases between the two germline ends. The CDR3 spans 12 residues. Germline CDR1 reads MNHNS; CDR2 reads SASEGT. The sample belongs to a study of vaccination and CD4 T cells after COVID-19. The overall study: Vaccination of participants consisted of two doses of either BNT162b2 or mRNA-1273 vaccine. The stimulus for the cells was overlapping spike peptides derived from SARS-CoV-2, HCoV-NL63, HCoV-OC43 and HCoV-229E.

Study outcomes and limitations: Median SARS-CoV-2-reactive clonotype numbers went up from approximately 21 to 40, but not significantly.

As to treatment: roughly 10-day PBMC culture with coronavirus spike peptide pools or control peptides (ViraFEST assay). Sequencing of the DNA from cultured CD4+ T cells was carried out with the Oncomine TCR Beta short-read assay. TCRdb processed the PCR reads anew with MiXCR; each CDR3 protein has one entry. Of some 11,000 distinct CDR3 sequences listed, 65% to 80% are singletons. Material: CD4+ T cells from blood, cultured in vitro. The origin of this receptor is a human donor who had recovered from COVID-19. The gene calls are TRBV6-1 and TRBJ1-4; a possible D gene is TRBD1 (5 bases). This chain's CDR3 is CASRGTYEKLFF. DNA of the CDR3: TGTGCCAGCAGGGGGACGTATGAAAAACTGTTTTTT.